These 6 T cell receptor beta chains came from one sample sequenced in a study of blood T cell repertoires in COVID-19. Assay: immunoSEQ multiplex PCR; the TCRdb copy retains only in-frame clones and omits some. Here the sample spans 130,000 to 150,000 clones, 75% to 85% being singletons. The specimen was peripheral blood. These receptors were obtained from a human donor with acute or convalescent COVID-19. The donor label of this sample is uncertain.

The genes are TRBV19 and TRBJ2-1, with 9 bases matching TRBD1. This CDR3 spans 14 amino acids. V lost 5 bases, J lost 5 bases, and 4 bases stayed unmatched. Germline V gene data show CDR1 as LNHDA and CDR2 as SQIVND (reference sequence). CDR3 region: CASSPRDRDNEQFF. As DNA, the CDR3 is TGTGCCAGTAGTCCCAGGGACAGGGACAATGAGCAGTTCTTC.

V gene TRBV9 combines with J gene TRBJ2-2; 12 bases map to TRBD2. Germline V lookup: CDR1 SGDLS, CDR2 YYNGEE. V was pared by 4 bases and J by 2 bases, with 3 bases of the junction left unmatched. The CDR3 has 16 amino acids. CDR3 sequence: CASSTLAGGNTGELFF. The CDR3 nucleotides are TGTGCCAGCAGCACACTAGCGGGGGGTAACACCGGGGAGCTGTTTTTT.

J is TRBJ2-2 and V is TRBV3-1 (or the pseudogene TRBV3-2); 10 bases are shared with TRBD1. The germline V gene has CDR1 LGHDT and CDR2 YNNKEL (reference sequence). The CDR3 extends over 17 amino acids. The trim removed 4 bases at V and 4 bases at J, leaving 9 bases unmatched. CDR3 DNA: TGTGCCAGCAGCCCCGAGGGGGACAGGGGTATCACCGGGGAGCTGTTTTTT. Its protein product is CASSPEGDRGITGELFF.

The chain links TRBV10-3 to TRBJ2-1; the match to TRBD2 covers 8 bases. V lost 3 bases to trimming and J lost 10 bases; unmatched junction nucleotides: 8. The V gene's germline CDR1 is ENHRY and CDR2 SYGVKD. CDR3 length: 14 residues. CDR3 DNA sequence: TGTGCCATCAGTGATCGGACTAGCACCCAAGAGCAGTTCTTC. This gives the protein CAISDRTSTQEQFF.

Remarks on this clone: Other DNA sequences in the sample encode the same CDR3. The chain uses TRBV19 and TRBJ1-5, with 9 bases aligning to TRBD1. This CDR3 has 14 amino acids. Germline V lookup: CDR1 LNHDA, CDR2 SQIVND (reference sequence). The J segment lost 4 bases and the V segment lost 5 bases, leaving 3 bases of the junction unmatched. CDR3 DNA sequence: TGTGCCAGTAGTCCGGACAGGGGAAATCAGCCCCAGCATTTT. This encodes CASSPDRGNQPQHF.

The J gene is TRBJ1-1, the V gene TRBV19; 7 bases align to TRBD1. V lost 4 bases, J lost 5 bases, and 13 bases stayed unmatched. The CDR3 length is 16 residues. Germline CDR1 reads LNHDA; CDR2 reads SQIVND (reference sequence). CDR3 DNA sequence: TGTGCCAGTAGTAAGGGGGTGGTAGGGGGCCGGACTGAAGCTTTCTTT. Translating it yields CASSKGVVGGRTEAFF. Combining the CDR3 with reference TRBV19 and TRBJ1-1 gives the whole variable domain DGGITQSPKYLFRKEGQNVTLSCEQNLNHDAMYWYRQDPGQGLRLIYYSQIVNDFQKGDIAEGYSVSREKKESFPLTVTSAQKNPTAFYLCASSKGVVGGRTEAFFGQGTRLTVV.